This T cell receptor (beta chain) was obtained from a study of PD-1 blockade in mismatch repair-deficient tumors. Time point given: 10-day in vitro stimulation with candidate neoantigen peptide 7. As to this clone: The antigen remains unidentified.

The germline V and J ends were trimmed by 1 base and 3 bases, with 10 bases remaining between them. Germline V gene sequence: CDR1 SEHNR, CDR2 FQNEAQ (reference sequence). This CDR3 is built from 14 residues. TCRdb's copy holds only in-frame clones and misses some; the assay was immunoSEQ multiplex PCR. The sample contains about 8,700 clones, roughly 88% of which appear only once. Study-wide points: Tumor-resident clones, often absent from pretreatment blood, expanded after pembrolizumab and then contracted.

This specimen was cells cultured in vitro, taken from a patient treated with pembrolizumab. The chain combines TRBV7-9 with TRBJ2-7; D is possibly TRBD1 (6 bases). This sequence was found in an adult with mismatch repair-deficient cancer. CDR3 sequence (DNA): TGTGCCAGCAGCTTAGTGGGGGCCGGCTACGAGCAGTACTTC. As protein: CASSLVGAGYEQYF.